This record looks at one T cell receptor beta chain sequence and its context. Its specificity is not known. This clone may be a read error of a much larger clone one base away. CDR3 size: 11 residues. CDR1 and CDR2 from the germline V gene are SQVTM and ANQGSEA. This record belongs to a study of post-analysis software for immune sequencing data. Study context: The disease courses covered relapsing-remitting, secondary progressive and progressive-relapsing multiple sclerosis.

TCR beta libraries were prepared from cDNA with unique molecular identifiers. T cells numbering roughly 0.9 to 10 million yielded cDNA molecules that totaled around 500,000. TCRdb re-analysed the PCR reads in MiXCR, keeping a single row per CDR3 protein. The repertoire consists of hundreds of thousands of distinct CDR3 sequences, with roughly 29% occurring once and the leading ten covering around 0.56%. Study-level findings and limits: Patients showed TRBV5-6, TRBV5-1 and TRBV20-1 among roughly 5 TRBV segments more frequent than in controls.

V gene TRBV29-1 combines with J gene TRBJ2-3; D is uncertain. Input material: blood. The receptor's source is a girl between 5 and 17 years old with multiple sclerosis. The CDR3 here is CGVEDMNTQYF. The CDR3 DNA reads TGCGGCGTTGAAGATATGAATACGCAGTATTTT.